There are many counts of the clone carrying this T cell receptor beta chain. Its antigen is undetermined. Trimming took 0 bases from V and 6 from J; bases not matched to a gene: 7. This CDR3 contains 16 residues. Per germline, CDR1 SGHRS and CDR2 YFSETQ. Amplification of the TCR beta CDR3 regions used RNA transcripts (as template). First-round RT-PCR used HTBI primers; second-round multiplex PCR followed. One entry per CDR3 protein, called by TCRdb with MiXCR from the multiplex PCR reads. This table holds a few hundred thousand distinct CDR3 sequences, roughly 21% found once. This record comes from a study of Graves' ophthalmopathy and Graves' hyperthyroidism. Study-wide points: A 13-signature model separated ophthalmopathy from stable hyperthyroidism, reaching about 90% sensitivity and 75% to 83% specificity cross-validated.

Where ophthalmopathy was absent within 18 months of follow-up, hyperthyroidism was stable. Eligible hyperthyroidism cases comprised new diagnoses of under 2 months' duration in individuals aged 18 to 65. This chain links TRBV5-1 with TRBJ2-2; 8 bases line up with TRBD2. The sequence came from a woman between 18 and 29 years old with stable Graves' hyperthyroidism. The sample consisted of peripheral blood. The CDR3 DNA is TGCGCCAGCAGCTTGGAGGGGACTAGTGTTGCCGGGGAGCTGTTTTTT. It yields the protein CASSLEGTSVAGELFF.